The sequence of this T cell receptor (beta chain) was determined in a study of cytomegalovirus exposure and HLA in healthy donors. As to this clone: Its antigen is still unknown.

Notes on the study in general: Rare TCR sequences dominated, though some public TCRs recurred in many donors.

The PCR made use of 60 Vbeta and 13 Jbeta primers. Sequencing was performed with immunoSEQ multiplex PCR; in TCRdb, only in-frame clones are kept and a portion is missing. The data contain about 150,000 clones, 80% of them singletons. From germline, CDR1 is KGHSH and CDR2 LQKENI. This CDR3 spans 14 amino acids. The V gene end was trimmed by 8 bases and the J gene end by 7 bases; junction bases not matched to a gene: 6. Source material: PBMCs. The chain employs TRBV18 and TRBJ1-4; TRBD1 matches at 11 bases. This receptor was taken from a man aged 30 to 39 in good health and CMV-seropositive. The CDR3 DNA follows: TGTGCCAGCCGCACGGACAGGGGGCTTGAAAAACTGTTTTTT. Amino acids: CASRTDRGLEKLFF.